This T cell receptor (beta chain) is from a study of regulatory T cells in long-lasting Graves disease. Study-level findings and limits: TCR diversity was lower in persistent than newly diagnosed Graves' disease.

Note on this clonotype: Its target is not known.

The time point denotes: persistent/refractory GD, antithyroid drugs over 5 years with positive TRAb. Making the TCR library involved RNA that had been extracted from PBMCs. Researchers made TCR beta libraries by using iRepertoire HTBI primers and running Arm-PCR on CDR3 regions. A single record per CDR3 protein comes from TCRdb applying MiXCR to the multiplex PCR reads. The sample carries about 660,000 distinct CDR3 sequences, approximately 29% recorded once. The clonotype was recovered from a female donor with Graves disease. The sequenced sample was peripheral blood mononuclear cells (PBMCs), obtained when the disease was refractory, from a patient treated with antithyroid drugs.

CDR3 residues: CASSFAGTSYEQYF. CDR3 sequence (DNA): TGCGCCAGCAGCTTTGCGGGGACTTCCTACGAGCAGTACTTC. The rearrangement links TRBV5-1 to TRBJ2-7; possible D gene TRBD2, 6 bases. Germline V CDR1 and CDR2: SGHRS, YFSETQ. Deletions cut 2 bases from V and 1 base from J, with 10 bases between. CDR3 length: 14 residues.